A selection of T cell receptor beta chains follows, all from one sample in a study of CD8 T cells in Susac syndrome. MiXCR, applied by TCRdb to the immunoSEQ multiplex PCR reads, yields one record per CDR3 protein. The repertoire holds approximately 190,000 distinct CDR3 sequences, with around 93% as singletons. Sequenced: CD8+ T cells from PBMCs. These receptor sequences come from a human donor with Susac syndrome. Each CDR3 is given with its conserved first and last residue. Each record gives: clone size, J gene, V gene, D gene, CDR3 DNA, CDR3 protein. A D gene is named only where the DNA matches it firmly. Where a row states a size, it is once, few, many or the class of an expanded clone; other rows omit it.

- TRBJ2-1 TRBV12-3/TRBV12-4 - TGTGCCAGCAGTCTCGGGACAACCAATGAGCAGTTCTTC CASSLGTTNEQFF
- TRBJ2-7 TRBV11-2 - TGTGCCAGCAGCTTAGCCCAGGCATTCTCCTACGAGCAGTACTTC CASSLAQAFSYEQYF
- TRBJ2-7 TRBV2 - TGTGCCAGCAGTGGTGTCGACGAGCAGTACTTC CASSGVDEQYF
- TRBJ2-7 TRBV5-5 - TGTGCCAGCAGCTTCTCAGGGCACGAGCAGTACTTC CASSFSGHEQYF
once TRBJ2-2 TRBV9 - TGTGCCAGCGCTCAAAGGGTGGCGAACACCGGGGAGCTGTTTTTT CASAQRVANTGELFF
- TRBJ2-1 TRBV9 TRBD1 TGTGCCAGCAGCGCTTCCGGGACAGGGAACAATGAGCAGTTCTTC CASSASGTGNNEQFF
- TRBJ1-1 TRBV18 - TGTGCCAGCTCACCGGCTCGGACAGAAAGTTCTGAAGCTTTCTTT CASSPARTESSEAFF
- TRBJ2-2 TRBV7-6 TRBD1 TGTGCCAGCAGCCCTAGGTCGTTCCAGGGGGATCCTAACACCGGGGAGCTGTTTTTT CASSPRSFQGDPNTGELFF
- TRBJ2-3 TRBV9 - TGTGCCAGCAGCCCTCGCGGACTCACCCCGGATACGCAGTATTTT CASSPRGLTPDTQYF
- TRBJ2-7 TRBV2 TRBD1 TGTGCCATCAAAGGGACAGGGACCTACGAGCAGTACTTC CAIKGTGTYEQYF